This T cell receptor (beta chain) was observed in a study of blood T cell repertoires in COVID-19. Study-wide context: Samples came from the United States, Italy and Spain, spanning acute and convalescent COVID-19. Sample material is recorded as cDNA or gDNA derived from T cells, B-cell-depleted T cells, or PBMCs.

How the authors handled the data: Using reference gene primer amplification, nucleated cell counts were estimated. The table came from immunoSEQ multiplex PCR; TCRdb's copy has only in-frame clones and leaves some out. The D gene and trimming were derived from the DNA, and the V and J assignments and clone size from that table. Seen here are more than 80,000 clones, around 87% observed once, and the top ten hold under 6%. Per the germline V gene, CDR1 is MNHEY and CDR2 is SVGAGI. The ends lost 8 bases at V and 0 bases at J; junction bases unmatched: 7. This CDR3 region has 14 residues. Sequences were obtained from peripheral blood. This receptor was identified in a man aged 35-49 years with acute or convalescent COVID-19. V gene TRBV6-5 combines with J gene TRBJ2-7; 7 positions match TRBD2. This CDR3 is CASEGERGSYEQYF. CDR3 sequence (DNA): TGTGCCAGCGAAGGGGAGCGGGGCTCCTACGAGCAGTACTTC.